One and the same sample provided the 23 T cell receptor beta chains below, sequenced in a study of shared clonotypes between healthy human individuals. Using immunoSEQ multiplex PCR, the repertoire was profiled, and TCRdb retains in-frame clones only, with some absent. Here the sample spans millions of clones, around 95% being singletons. The sequenced sample was naive CD4+ T cells sorted from blood. Subset of the sample: CD45RA+ positively selected. The receptor set was obtained from a man aged 18 to 35 in good health.

V and J are TRBV30 and TRBJ2-7; the D call may be TRBD1 or TRBD2 (5 bases each). The CDR3 spans 14 residues. Germline CDR1 and CDR2: GTSNPN and SVGIG (reference sequence). Between the trimmed V and J ends, which lost 3 bases and 7 bases, there was a span of 19 bases. CDR3 sequence: CAWRPPGQPWEQYF. The CDR3 DNA is TGTGCCTGGAGACCCCCGGGGCAGCCGTGGGAGCAGTACTTC.

The V call is TRBV12-5, the J call TRBJ1-5; D gene uncertain. CDR3 size: 12 residues. Germline CDR1 and CDR2: LGHNT and FRNRAP. V lost 1 base, J lost 5 bases, and 3 bases lay in between. This CDR3 reads CASGLEYQPQHF. CDR3 DNA: TGTGCTAGTGGTTTGGAATATCAGCCCCAGCATTTT.

J is TRBJ1-2 and V is TRBV11-2, with a weak D call TRBD1 (6 bases). Trimming took off 4 bases at V and 8 bases at J, with 14 bases between the two ends. This CDR3 is built from 13 residues. The germline V gene has CDR1 SGHAT and CDR2 FQNNGV. For the CDR3, the DNA is TGTGCCAGCAGCTCCGGACAGTACGCCGGCTACACCTTC. This codes for CASSSGQYAGYTF.

The chain has TRBV6-1 and TRBJ1-2; no clear D. The V end lost 5 bases, the J end lost 0 bases, and 19 bases lay between the germline ends. In germline, CDR1 is MNHNS, CDR2 SASEGT. This CDR3 region has 17 residues. For the CDR3, the DNA is TGTGCCAGCAGTCAAGAAGTTCCCAGCCCAACTAACTATGGCTACACCTTC. Amino acid sequence: CASSQEVPSPTNYGYTF.

As to this clone: The same CDR3 can be traced to other DNA sequences in this sample. The chain is built from TRBV5-1 and TRBJ1-4; no reliable D call. This CDR3 contains 14 residues. Germline CDR1 is SGHRS and CDR2 is YFSETQ. The V gene lost 2 bases and the J gene lost 1 base, with 6 bases spanning the gap. CDR3 sequence (DNA): TGCGCCAGCAGCTTAGGTGGAACTAATGAAAAACTGTTTTTT. It is translated as CASSLGGTNEKLFF.

J is TRBJ1-1 and V is TRBV27; possible D gene TRBD1, 5 bases. V was clipped by 5 bases and J by 0 bases, with 22 bases between them. The CDR3 runs 18 residues. In germline, CDR1 is MNHEY, CDR2 SMNVEV (reference sequence). In DNA, the CDR3 is TGTGCCAGCAGTCCTCGCCAGGTGGGGGTAAGGATGAACACTGAAGCTTTCTTT. Amino acids: CASSPRQVGVRMNTEAFF.

The genes are TRBV7-8 and TRBJ1-1; 7 bases align to TRBD1. Germline-derived CDR1 and CDR2 are SGHVS and FQNEAQ. The CDR3 runs to 17 residues. The trim removed 2 bases at V and 6 bases at J, leaving 15 bases unmatched. The CDR3 loop is CASSLNRRTGVESEAFF. CDR3 in DNA: TGTGCCAGCAGCTTAAACCGCCGAACAGGGGTGGAGTCTGAAGCTTTCTTT.

This clone was picked up many times. This chain links TRBV19 with TRBJ1-5; no clear D. Germline V gene sequence: CDR1 LNHDA, CDR2 SQIVND (reference sequence). The CDR3 is 12 residues long. V shed 3 bases and J shed 6 bases, with 6 bases lying between them. The CDR3: CASSIPPQPQHF. Here the CDR3 DNA reads TGTGCCAGTAGTATCCCCCCTCAGCCCCAGCATTTT.

The chain links TRBV19 to TRBJ2-7; 7 bases map to TRBD1. With V trimmed by 5 bases and J by 3 bases, 1 base remained unmatched. CDR3 size: 12 residues. The V gene's germline CDR1 is LNHDA and CDR2 SQIVND (reference sequence). The CDR3 loop is CASSGTDYEQYF. Written as DNA, the CDR3 is TGTGCCAGTAGTGGGACAGACTACGAGCAGTACTTC.

V usage is TRBV5-1 and J usage is TRBJ1-2; 9 bases map to TRBD1. This CDR3 spans 14 amino acids. V lost 4 bases, J lost 5 bases, and 6 bases stayed unmatched. The germline CDR1 and CDR2 sequences are SGHRS and YFSETQ. This chain's CDR3 is CASSADRGSYGYTF. CDR3 nucleotide sequence: TGCGCCAGCAGCGCGGACAGGGGTTCGTATGGCTACACCTTC.

The J gene is TRBJ1-2, the V gene TRBV9; D uncertain. V shed 5 bases and J shed 4 bases, with 12 bases lying between them. The germline V gene has CDR1 SGDLS and CDR2 YYNGEE. The CDR3 totals 13 residues. DNA for the CDR3: TGTGCCAGCAGAGAAGGCGGATCCTATGGCTACACCTTC. Translating gives CASREGGSYGYTF.

This chain uses TRBV6-1 with TRBJ1-5; 11 bases are a match to TRBD1. Looked up from germline, CDR1 is MNHNS and CDR2 is SASEGT. The CDR3 is 15 residues long. V lost 5 bases, J lost 6 bases, and 6 bases stayed unmatched. CDR3 nucleotide sequence: TGTGCCAGCAGTACGGACAGGGGGCTAGTTCAGCCCCAGCATTTT. Its translation is CASSTDRGLVQPQHF.

V is TRBV7-6 and J is TRBJ2-3; unclear D gene. Trimming stripped 3 bases from V and 1 base from J, with 14 bases between. The CDR3 runs to 16 residues. Germline V gene lookup returns CDR1 SGHVS and CDR2 FNYEAQ. CDR3 sequence reads: CASSLRSPRGTDTQYF. The CDR3 DNA reads as TGTGCCAGCAGCTTGAGGTCTCCCCGGGGCACAGATACGCAGTATTTT.

The chain recombines TRBV5-1 with TRBJ1-2, with D maybe TRBD1 (6 bases). This CDR3 contains 14 residues. Germline V gene sequence: CDR1 SGHRS, CDR2 YFSETQ. Trimming took off 3 bases at V and 2 bases at J, with 11 bases between the two ends. The CDR3 loop reads CASSSFGGNYGYTF. CDR3 DNA sequence: TGCGCCAGCAGCTCTTTTGGGGGCAACTATGGCTACACCTTC. Together with reference TRBV5-1 and TRBJ1-2, the CDR3 gives the full variable domain: KAGVTQTPRYLIKTRGQQVTLSCSPISGHRSVSWYQQTPGQGLQFLFEYFSETQRNKGNFPGRFSGRQFSNSRSEMNVSTLELGDSALYLCASSSFGGNYGYTFGSGTRLTVV.

Details on this clone: Other DNA sequences in this sample translate to the same CDR3. The chain uses TRBV5-1 and TRBJ2-2, with no clear D. In germline, CDR1 is SGHRS, CDR2 YFSETQ. The CDR3 has 15 residues. Trimming pared 0 bases from V and 0 bases from J, leaving 6 bases between. The CDR3 loop reads CASSLGLANTGELFF. As DNA, the CDR3 is TGCGCCAGCAGCTTGGGACTGGCGAACACCGGGGAGCTGTTTTTT.

For this clone: Other nucleotide sequences in the sample specify the same CDR3. This chain connects TRBV18 to TRBJ2-3; D is unclear. Trimming pared 3 bases from V and 2 bases from J, leaving 9 bases between. Per the germline V gene, CDR1 is KGHSH and CDR2 is LQKENI. This CDR3 spans 14 amino acids. CDR3 amino acids: CASSPSTNTDTQYF. The CDR3 DNA is TGTGCCAGCTCACCTTCCACAAACACAGATACGCAGTATTTT. Supplemented by reference TRBV18 and TRBJ2-3, the full variable domain reads NAGVMQNPRHLVRRRGQEARLRCSPMKGHSHVYWYRQLPEEGLKFMVYLQKENIIDESGMPKERFSAEFPKEGPSILRIQQVVRGDSAAYFCASSPSTNTDTQYFGPGTRLTVL.

The V gene is TRBV5-1, the J gene TRBJ2-5, with 7 bases identical to TRBD2. Germline-derived CDR1 and CDR2 are SGHRS and YFSETQ. Trimming took 4 bases from V and 3 from J; bases not matched to a gene: 9. CDR3 length: 15 amino acids. As DNA, the CDR3 is TGCGCCAGCAGCCATCAAGGCCTAGCGGAAGAGACCCAGTACTTC. Its translation: CASSHQGLAEETQYF.

The chain carries TRBV7-8 and TRBJ1-1; D perhaps matches TRBD1 (6 bases). This CDR3 has 15 residues. V dropped 5 bases and J dropped 4 bases, with 17 bases sitting between them. The germline V gene has CDR1 SGHVS and CDR2 FQNEAQ. This CDR3 is CASSPRWGAGTEAFF. The CDR3 coding sequence is TGTGCCAGCAGCCCCAGGTGGGGGGCTGGCACTGAAGCTTTCTTT. Based on the CDR3 plus reference TRBV7-8 and TRBJ1-1, the full variable domain is GAGVSQSPRYKVAKRGQDVALRCDPISGHVSLFWYQQALGQGPEFLTYFQNEAQLDKSGLPSDRFFAERPEGSVSTLKIQRTQQEDSAVYLCASSPRWGAGTEAFFGQGTRLTVV.

The chain is built from TRBV2 and TRBJ2-1; 7 nucleotides line up with TRBD1. Looked up from germline, CDR1 is SNHLY and CDR2 is FYNNEI. With V trimmed by 10 bases and J by 2 bases, 5 bases remained unmatched. This CDR3 spans 13 amino acids. For the CDR3, the DNA is TGTGCCAATAGGGGGCAAGCCTACAATGAGCAGTTCTTC. Amino acid sequence: CANRGQAYNEQFF.

The chain couples TRBV5-4 to TRBJ2-3, with D possibly matching TRBD1 (6 bases). The CDR3 runs 15 residues. The V gene lost 4 bases and the J gene lost 6 bases, with 18 bases spanning the gap. Germline V gene lookup returns CDR1 SGHNT and CDR2 YYREEE (reference sequence). The CDR3 loop reads CASSPATGPMDTQYF. The CDR3 DNA follows: TGTGCCAGCAGCCCAGCGACAGGTCCCATGGATACGCAGTATTTT.

The chain uses TRBV9 and TRBJ1-4; the D gene is possibly TRBD1 (6 bases). In germline, CDR1 is SGDLS, CDR2 YYNGEE. Trimming took 3 bases from V and 0 from J, leaving 12 bases between them. The CDR3 has 16 amino acids. The CDR3 reads CASSDPPGATNEKLFF. The CDR3 nucleotides read TGTGCCAGCAGCGATCCTCCAGGGGCAACTAATGAAAAACTGTTTTTT.

Regarding this clone: Other DNA sequences from this sample encode an identical CDR3 as well. V gene TRBV11-2 combines with J gene TRBJ1-3; D is ambiguous. Germline CDR1 and CDR2: SGHAT and FQNNGV. V gave up 1 base and J gave up 0 bases, with 7 bases separating them. The CDR3 totals 15 residues. The CDR3 region has the DNA TGTGCCAGCAGCTTAGCGGGCAGCTCTGGAAACACCATATATTTT. This translates into CASSLAGSSGNTIYF.

V usage is TRBV6-1 and J usage is TRBJ1-1, with TRBD1 identical over 9 bases. This CDR3 region has 15 residues. CDR1 and CDR2 from the germline V gene are MNHNS and SASEGT. J was trimmed by 6 bases and V by 4 bases; bases with no gene match: 9. CDR3 nucleotides: TGTGCCAGCAGTGCCCCCGGGACAGGGAGAGCTGAAGCTTTCTTT. It translates to CASSAPGTGRAEAFF.